This T cell receptor beta chain emerged from a study of control samples from healthy donors and cancer patients. This CDR3 is built from 15 residues. Trimming left V 9 bases short and J 6 bases short, with 25 bases between. Profiled with immunoSEQ multiplex PCR; TCRdb holds only in-frame clones, not every one. The sample carries about 54,000 clones, approximately 96% recorded once. This sequence joins TRBV5-3 and TRBJ2-7; TRBD1 or TRBD2 may be the D gene (6 bases each). TRBV5-3 is filed as an ORF, its function uncertain. Sequencing was performed on blood. The TCR originated in a woman in her twenties or thirties in good health. The CDR3 DNA sequence: TGTGCCATCCTCTTGGAGGGACATTTTTTCTGCGAGCAGTACTTC. Residues: CAILLEGHFFCEQYF.